Listed below are T cell receptor beta chains from one sample, sequenced in a study of T cells in tuberculosis. The method was immunoSEQ multiplex PCR; TCRdb's version includes in-frame clones alone and lacks a portion of them. The sample includes some 26,000 clones, 90% to 95% of them seen just once. The sequencing sample was made of PBMCs. These receptors originate from a donor between 5 and 29 years old with latent tuberculosis or without tuberculosis infection. Some clones in this sample may be carry-over from other donors' samples. The CDR3 runs from the conserved cysteine through the conserved F or W. D genes are given only for firm matches. Clone size, where shown, is once, few, many, or a class for clones that have expanded.

clone_size	v_call	j_call	d_call	cdr3_nt	cdr3_aa
few	TRBV10-3	TRBJ1-1	.	TGTGCCATCAGTGAAGGGGATAATCCTGAAGCTTTCTTT	CAISEGDNPEAFF
.	TRBV5-1	TRBJ1-2	.	TGCGCCAGCAGCTTAGAAGGGGGTGGCTACACCTTC	CASSLEGGGYTF
once	TRBV14	TRBJ2-1	TRBD2	TGTGCCAGCAGCCAACGTAGCGGGAGCCCCTACAATGAGCAGTTCTTC	CASSQRSGSPYNEQFF
.	TRBV6-4	TRBJ2-1	.	TGTGCCAGCAGTGAACAGGGATACAACAATGAGCAGTTCTTC	CASSEQGYNNEQFF
.	TRBV6-1	TRBJ2-3	TRBD2	TGTGCCAGCAGTGATCGTAGCGGGGGCCCCGCTTATACGCAGTATTTT	CASSDRSGGPAYTQYF
.	TRBV27	TRBJ1-2	TRBD1	TGTGCCAGCAGTAGGACAGGGGAGGACTATGGCTACACCTTC	CASSRTGEDYGYTF
.	TRBV7-3	TRBJ2-3	.	TGTGCCAGCGCTGAGGACTCGGGATTACCCCGAGGAGATACGCAGTATTTT	CASAEDSGLPRGDTQYF
.	TRBV9	TRBJ2-7	TRBD2	TGTGCCAGCAGCGTAAGGGAGGGATCCTACGAGCAGTACTTC	CASSVREGSYEQYF
.	TRBV6-4	TRBJ2-3	TRBD1	TGTGCCAGCAGTGACGGGGACAGCGTCACAGATACGCAGTATTTT	CASSDGDSVTDTQYF
.	TRBV7-2	TRBJ2-1	TRBD2	TGTGCCAGCAGCTTAGTTGGCGGGAGGGTGGTGTCCTACAATGAGCAGTTCTTC	CASSLVGGRVVSYNEQFF
.	TRBV4-3	TRBJ2-7	TRBD2	TGCGCCAGCAGCCAAGTCATAGCGGGAACCTACGAGCAGTACTTC	CASSQVIAGTYEQYF
.	TRBV2	TRBJ1-1	TRBD1	TGTGCCAGCGGGACAGTTGGGGGGAACACTGAAGCTTTCTTT	CASGTVGGNTEAFF
few	TRBV6-6	TRBJ2-3	TRBD2	TGTGCCAGCAGTTTCGGACTAGCGGGAGGTACAGATACGCAGTATTTT	CASSFGLAGGTDTQYF
.	TRBV9	TRBJ2-7	TRBD2	TGTGCCAGCAGCCCTCCAGCGGGACTCGGCGAGCAGTACTTC	CASSPPAGLGEQYF
.	TRBV6-5	TRBJ1-2	.	TGTGCCAGCAGTTACTCCTCGGTAAACTATGGCTACACCTTC	CASSYSSVNYGYTF
few	TRBV6-5	TRBJ2-2	.	TGTGCCAGCAGCTGGACAGCTAACACCGGGGAGCTGTTTTTT	CASSWTANTGELFF
.	TRBV6-5	TRBJ2-5	.	TGTGCCAGCAGTTACTACGGAGAGACCCAGTACTTC	CASSYYGETQYF
.	TRBV6-6	TRBJ2-3	.	TGTGCCAGCAGTTACTCGGGGGGTACAGATACGCAGTATTTT	CASSYSGGTDTQYF
.	TRBV29-1	TRBJ2-7	.	TGCAGCGCTCAAGACCTGGACACCGCCTACGAGCAGTACTTC	CSAQDLDTAYEQYF
.	TRBV14	TRBJ1-2	TRBD1	TGTGCCACCTCAACAGGGGTAGGCTATGGCTACACCTTC	CATSTGVGYGYTF
.	TRBV6-5	TRBJ2-3	TRBD2	TGTGCCAGCAGCCGTAGCGGGAGGCGAGCAGATACGCAGTATTTT	CASSRSGRRADTQYF
.	TRBV30	TRBJ1-1	.	TGTGCCTGGAGTTCCCGCCGGGAGAACACTGAAGCTTTCTTT	CAWSSRRENTEAFF
.	TRBV4-1	TRBJ2-3	.	TGCGCCAGCAGCCAAGGAGCAGGTAGAAGCACAGATACGCAGTATTTT	CASSQGAGRSTDTQYF
.	TRBV25-1	TRBJ1-2	TRBD1	TGTGCCAGCAGTGCGTCCGACAGGGGGTTGGGCTACACCTTC	CASSASDRGLGYTF
.	TRBV5-5	TRBJ1-2	.	TGTGCCAGCAGCCCGGGGCGGCGAGACAGGAGCTATGGCTACACCTTC	CASSPGRRDRSYGYTF
.	TRBV10-3	TRBJ2-3	.	TGTGCCATCAGTGATGGCACCTTCACAGATACGCAGTATTTT	CAISDGTFTDTQYF
.	TRBV27	TRBJ1-2	TRBD1	TGTGCCAGCGGGGCAGGGGGCGAGAATGGCTACACCTTC	CASGAGGENGYTF
.	TRBV15	TRBJ1-3	.	TGTGCCACCAGCAGACTCTTGTTGAGCTCTGGAAACACCATATATTTT	CATSRLLLSSGNTIYF
.	TRBV7-2	TRBJ2-3	TRBD1	TGTGCCAGCAGCTGGGACAGATATACGCAGTATTTT	CASSWDRYTQYF
.	TRBV10-1	TRBJ2-7	TRBD1	TGCGCCAGCAGTGAAGCCTACTTAGTCGAGGACAGGGGGCCATGGGGGGTCGTGTGGACGAAGCAGTACTTC	CASSEAYLVEDRGPWGVVWTKQYF
.	TRBV10-3	TRBJ1-2	.	TGTGCCATCAGCACTTCCGGGGGGACTTATGGCTACACCTTC	CAISTSGGTYGYTF